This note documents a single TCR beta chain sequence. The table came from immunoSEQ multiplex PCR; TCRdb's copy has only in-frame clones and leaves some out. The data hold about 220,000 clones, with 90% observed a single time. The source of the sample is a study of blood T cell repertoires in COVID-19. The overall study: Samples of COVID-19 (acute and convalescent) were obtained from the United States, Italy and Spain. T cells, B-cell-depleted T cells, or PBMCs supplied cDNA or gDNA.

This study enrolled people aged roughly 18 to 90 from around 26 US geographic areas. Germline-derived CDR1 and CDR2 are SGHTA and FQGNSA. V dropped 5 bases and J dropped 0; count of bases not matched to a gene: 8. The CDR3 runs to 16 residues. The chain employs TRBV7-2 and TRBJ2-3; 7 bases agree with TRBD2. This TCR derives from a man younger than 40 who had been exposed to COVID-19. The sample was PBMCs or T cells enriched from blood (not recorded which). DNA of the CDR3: TGTGCCAGCAGCGTAGTAGCGGGTACTAGCACAGATACGCAGTATTTT. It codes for CASSVVAGTSTDTQYF.